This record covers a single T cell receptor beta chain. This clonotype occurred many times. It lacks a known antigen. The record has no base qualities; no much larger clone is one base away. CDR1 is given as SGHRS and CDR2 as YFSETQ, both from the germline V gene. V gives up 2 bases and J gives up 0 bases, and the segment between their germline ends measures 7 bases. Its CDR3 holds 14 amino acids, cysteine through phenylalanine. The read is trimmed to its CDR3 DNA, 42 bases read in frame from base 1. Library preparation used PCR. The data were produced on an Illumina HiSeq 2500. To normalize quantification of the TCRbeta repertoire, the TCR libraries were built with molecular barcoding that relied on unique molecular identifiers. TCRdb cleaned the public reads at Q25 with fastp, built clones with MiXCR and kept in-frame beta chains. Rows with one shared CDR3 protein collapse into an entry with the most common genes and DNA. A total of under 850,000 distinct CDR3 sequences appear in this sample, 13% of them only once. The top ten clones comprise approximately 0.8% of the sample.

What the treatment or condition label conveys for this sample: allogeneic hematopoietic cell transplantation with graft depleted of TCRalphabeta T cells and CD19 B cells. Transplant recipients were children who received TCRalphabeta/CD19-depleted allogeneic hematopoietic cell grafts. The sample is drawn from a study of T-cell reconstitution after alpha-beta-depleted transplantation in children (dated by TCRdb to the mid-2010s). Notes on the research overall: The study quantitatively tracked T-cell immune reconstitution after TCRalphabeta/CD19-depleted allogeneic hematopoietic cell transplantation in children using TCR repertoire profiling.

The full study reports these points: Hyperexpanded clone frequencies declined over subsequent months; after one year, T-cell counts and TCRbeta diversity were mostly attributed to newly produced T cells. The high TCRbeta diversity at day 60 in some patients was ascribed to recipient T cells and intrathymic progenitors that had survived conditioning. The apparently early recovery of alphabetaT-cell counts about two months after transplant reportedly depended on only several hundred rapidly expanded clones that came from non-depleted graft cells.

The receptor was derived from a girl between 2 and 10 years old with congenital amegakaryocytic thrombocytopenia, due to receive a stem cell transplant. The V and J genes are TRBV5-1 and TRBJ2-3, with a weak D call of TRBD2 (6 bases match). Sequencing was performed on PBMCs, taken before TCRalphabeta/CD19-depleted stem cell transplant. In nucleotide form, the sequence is TGCGCCAGCAGCTTAGCGGGTAGCACAGATACGCAGTATTTT. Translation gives CASSLAGSTDTQYF.